This T cell receptor beta chain came from a study of blood T cell repertoires in COVID-19. Looking at the study overall: Whether acute or convalescent, the COVID-19 samples came from the United States, Italy and Spain.

The length of the CDR3 is 14 residues. V trimming: 10 bases; J trimming: 5 bases; junction bases outside the gene matches: 11. The germline CDR1 and CDR2 sequences are MNHEY and SVGAGI. Authors' processing steps: Counts of nucleated cells, estimated from reference gene primer amplification, were obtained. Data came from immunoSEQ multiplex PCR; TCRdb stores just in-frame clones and leaves some out. Clonal size and the V and J genes are those of that table, whereas D and trimming came from the DNA. Altogether under 250,000 clones are present, roughly 80% being singletons, with the ten largest covering around 8.9%.

Specimen: peripheral blood. The source of this sequence is a man aged 80 or over with acute or convalescent COVID-19. The chain joins TRBV6-5 to TRBJ2-7, with 10 bases aligning to TRBD1. CDR3 sequence reads: CATLPPGQGNEQYF. CDR3 bases: TGTGCCACCTTACCGCCGGGACAGGGGAACGAGCAGTACTTC.